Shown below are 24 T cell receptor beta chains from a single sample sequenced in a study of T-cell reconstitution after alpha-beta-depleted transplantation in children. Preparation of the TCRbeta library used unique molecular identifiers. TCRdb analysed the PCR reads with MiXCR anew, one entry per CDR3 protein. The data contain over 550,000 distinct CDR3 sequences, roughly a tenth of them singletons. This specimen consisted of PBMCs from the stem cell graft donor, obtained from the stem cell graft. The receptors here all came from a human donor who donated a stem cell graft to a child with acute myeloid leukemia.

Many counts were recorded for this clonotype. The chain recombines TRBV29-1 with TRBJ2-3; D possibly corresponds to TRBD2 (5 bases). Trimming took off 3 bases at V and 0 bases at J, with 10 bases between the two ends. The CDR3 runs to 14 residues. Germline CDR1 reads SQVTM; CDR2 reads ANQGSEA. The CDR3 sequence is CSVEGSLSTDTQYF. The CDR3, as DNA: TGCAGCGTTGAGGGGAGTCTCAGCACAGATACGCAGTATTTT.

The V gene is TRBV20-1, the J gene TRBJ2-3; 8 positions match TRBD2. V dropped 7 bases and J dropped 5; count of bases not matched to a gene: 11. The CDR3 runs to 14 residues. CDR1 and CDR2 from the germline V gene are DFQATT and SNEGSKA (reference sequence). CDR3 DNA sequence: TGCAGTGGGCATAGCGGGAAACCGAGAGATACGCAGTATTTT. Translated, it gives CSGHSGKPRDTQYF.

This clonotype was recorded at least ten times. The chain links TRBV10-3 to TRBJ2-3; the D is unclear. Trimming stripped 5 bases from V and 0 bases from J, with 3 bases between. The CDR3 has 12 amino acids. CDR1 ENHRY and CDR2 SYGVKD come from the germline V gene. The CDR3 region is CAISKSTDTQYF. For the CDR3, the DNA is TGTGCCATCAGTAAAAGCACAGATACGCAGTATTTT.

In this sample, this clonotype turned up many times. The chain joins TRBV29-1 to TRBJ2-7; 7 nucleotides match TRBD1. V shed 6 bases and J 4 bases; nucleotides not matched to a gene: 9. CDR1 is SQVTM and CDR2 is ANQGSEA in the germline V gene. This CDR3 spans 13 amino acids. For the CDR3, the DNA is TGCAGCGTGAGCCAATTACAGGGGTACGAGCAGTACTTC. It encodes CSVSQLQGYEQYF.

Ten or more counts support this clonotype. The CDR3 DNA reads as TGCAGTGCTCCTACTTCAGTCGGGGACGAGCAGTACTTC. It yields the protein CSAPTSVGDEQYF. The V gene is TRBV20-1, the J gene TRBJ2-7, with D possibly TRBD2 on 5 matching bases. Germline CDR1 and CDR2: DFQATT and SNEGSKA (reference sequence). CDR3 size: 13 residues. Trimming took off 5 bases at V and 5 bases at J, with 16 bases between the two ends.

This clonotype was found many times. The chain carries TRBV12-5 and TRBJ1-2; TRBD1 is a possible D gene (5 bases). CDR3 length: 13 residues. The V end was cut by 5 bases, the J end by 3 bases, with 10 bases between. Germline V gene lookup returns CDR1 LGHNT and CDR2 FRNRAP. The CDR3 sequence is CASGPPGDYGYTF. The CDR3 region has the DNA TGTGCTAGTGGTCCCCCGGGGGACTATGGCTACACCTTC.

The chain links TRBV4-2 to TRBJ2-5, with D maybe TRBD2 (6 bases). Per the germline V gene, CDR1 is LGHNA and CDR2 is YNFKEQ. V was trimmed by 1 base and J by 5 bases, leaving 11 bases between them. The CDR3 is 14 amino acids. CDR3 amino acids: CASSQVGRDETQYF. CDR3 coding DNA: TGTGCCAGCAGCCAAGTGGGGCGGGATGAGACCCAGTACTTC.

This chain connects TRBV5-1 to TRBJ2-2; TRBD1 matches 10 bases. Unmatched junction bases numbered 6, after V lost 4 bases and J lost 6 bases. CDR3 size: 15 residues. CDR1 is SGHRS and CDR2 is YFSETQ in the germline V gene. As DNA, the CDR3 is TGCGCCAGCAGCCCGGGACAGGGGCGGGCCGGGGAGCTGTTTTTT. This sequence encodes CASSPGQGRAGELFF.

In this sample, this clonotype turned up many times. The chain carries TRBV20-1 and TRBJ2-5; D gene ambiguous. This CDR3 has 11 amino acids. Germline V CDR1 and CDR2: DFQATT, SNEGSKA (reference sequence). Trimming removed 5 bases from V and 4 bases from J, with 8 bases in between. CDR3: CSARLGETQYF. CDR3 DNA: TGCAGTGCTCGTTTGGGAGAGACCCAGTACTTC.

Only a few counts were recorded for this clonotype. CDR3 coding DNA: TGTGCCAGCAGCGTAGCTCGGGAAAACTATGGCTACACCTTC. Amino acid sequence: CASSVARENYGYTF. The genes are TRBV9 and TRBJ1-2; unclear D gene. The CDR3 extends over 14 amino acids. V lost 0 bases, J lost 2 bases, and 8 bases lay in between. Germline V gene sequence: CDR1 SGDLS, CDR2 YYNGEE. The whole variable domain, remainder taken from reference TRBV9 and TRBJ1-2, is DSGVTQTPKHLITATGQRVTLRCSPRSGDLSVYWYQQSLDQGLQFLIQYYNGEERAKGNILERFSAQQFPDLHSELNLSSLELGDSALYFCASSVARENYGYTFGSGTRLTVV.

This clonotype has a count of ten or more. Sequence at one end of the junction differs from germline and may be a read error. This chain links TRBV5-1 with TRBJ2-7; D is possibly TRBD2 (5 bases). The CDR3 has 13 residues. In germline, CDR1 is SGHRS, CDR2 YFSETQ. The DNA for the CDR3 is TGCGCCAGCAACTCGGACTCCTCCCACGAGCAGTACTTC. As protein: CASNSDSSHEQYF.

The DNA of the CDR3 is TGTGCCAGCAGTTACTCAACTGGGACTAGAGCCTACGAGCAGTACTTC. This gives the protein CASSYSTGTRAYEQYF. J is TRBJ2-7 and V is TRBV6-7; 8 bases are a match to TRBD2. TRBV6-7 is an open reading frame whose function is uncertain. Trimming removed 0 bases from V and 2 bases from J; junction bases left unmatched: 6. This CDR3 has 16 residues.

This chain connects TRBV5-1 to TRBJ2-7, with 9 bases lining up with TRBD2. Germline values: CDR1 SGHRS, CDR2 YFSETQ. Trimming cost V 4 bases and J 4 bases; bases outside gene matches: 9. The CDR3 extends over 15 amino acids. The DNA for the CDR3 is TGCGCCAGCAGCCCTATAGCTAGCGGGGAATACGAGCAGTACTTC. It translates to CASSPIASGEYEQYF.

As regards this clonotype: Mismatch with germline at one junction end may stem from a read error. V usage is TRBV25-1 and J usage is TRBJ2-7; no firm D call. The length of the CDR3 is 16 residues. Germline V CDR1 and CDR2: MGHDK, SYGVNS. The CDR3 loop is CASSDETYGRPYDQYF. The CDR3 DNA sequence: TGTGCCAGCAGTGATGAGACGTATGGCAGACCCTACGATCAGTACTTC.

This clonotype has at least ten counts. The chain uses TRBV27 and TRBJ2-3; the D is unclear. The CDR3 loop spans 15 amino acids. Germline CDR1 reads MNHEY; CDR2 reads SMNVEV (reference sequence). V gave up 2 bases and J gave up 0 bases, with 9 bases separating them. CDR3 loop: CASSLIFGSTDTQYF. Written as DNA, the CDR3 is TGTGCCAGCAGTTTAATATTCGGCAGCACAGATACGCAGTATTTT.

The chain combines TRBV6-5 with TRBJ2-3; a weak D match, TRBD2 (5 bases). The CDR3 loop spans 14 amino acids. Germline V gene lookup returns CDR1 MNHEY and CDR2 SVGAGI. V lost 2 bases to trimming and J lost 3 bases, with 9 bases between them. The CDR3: CASSYRESTDTQYF. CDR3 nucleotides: TGTGCCAGCAGTTACAGGGAGAGTACAGATACGCAGTATTTT.

Here the CDR3 reads CASSLISRPYAGDEQFF. The CDR3 DNA sequence: TGTGCCAGCAGTTTAATATCTCGGCCCTACGCAGGGGATGAGCAGTTCTTC. The V and J genes are TRBV27 and TRBJ2-1, with a weak D call TRBD1 (6 bases). The CDR3 length is 17 residues. Per germline, CDR1 MNHEY and CDR2 SMNVEV (reference sequence). Trimming shortened V by 2 bases and J by 8 bases, and 22 bases separated the two germline ends.

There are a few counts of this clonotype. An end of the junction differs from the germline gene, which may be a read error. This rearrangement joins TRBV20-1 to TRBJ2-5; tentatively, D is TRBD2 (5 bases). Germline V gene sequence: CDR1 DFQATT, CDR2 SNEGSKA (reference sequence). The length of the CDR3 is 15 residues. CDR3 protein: CCARDARADQETQYF. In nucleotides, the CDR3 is TGCTGTGCTAGAGATGCTCGAGCGGACCAAGAGACCCAGTACTTC.

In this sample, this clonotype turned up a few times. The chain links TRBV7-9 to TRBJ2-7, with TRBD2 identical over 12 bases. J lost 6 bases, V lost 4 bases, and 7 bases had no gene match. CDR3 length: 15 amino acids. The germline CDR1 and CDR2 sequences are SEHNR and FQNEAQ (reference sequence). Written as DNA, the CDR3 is TGTGCCAGCAGCTGGGGGACTAGCGGGTTAGGCGAGCAGTACTTC. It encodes CASSWGTSGLGEQYF. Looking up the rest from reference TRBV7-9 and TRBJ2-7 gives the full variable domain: DTGVSQNPRHKITKRGQNVTFRCDPISEHNRLYWYRQTLGQGPEFLTYFQNEAQLEKSRLLSDRFSAERPKGSFSTLEIQRTEQGDSAMYLCASSWGTSGLGEQYFGPGTRLTVT.

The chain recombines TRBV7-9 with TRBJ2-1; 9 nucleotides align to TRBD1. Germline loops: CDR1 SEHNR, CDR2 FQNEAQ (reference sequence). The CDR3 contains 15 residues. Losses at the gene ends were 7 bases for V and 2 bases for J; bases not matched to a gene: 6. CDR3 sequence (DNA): TGTGCCAGCACCACAGGGGGCACGCCCTACAATGAGCAGTTCTTC. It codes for CASTTGGTPYNEQFF.

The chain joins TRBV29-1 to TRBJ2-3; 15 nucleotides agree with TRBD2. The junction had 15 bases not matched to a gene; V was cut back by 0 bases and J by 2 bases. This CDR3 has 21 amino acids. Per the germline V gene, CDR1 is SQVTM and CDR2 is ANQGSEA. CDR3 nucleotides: TGCAGCGTTGAAGATACAGGGAGGAGGACTAGCGGGAGGGCCGACACAGATACGCAGTATTTT. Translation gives CSVEDTGRRTSGRADTDTQYF.

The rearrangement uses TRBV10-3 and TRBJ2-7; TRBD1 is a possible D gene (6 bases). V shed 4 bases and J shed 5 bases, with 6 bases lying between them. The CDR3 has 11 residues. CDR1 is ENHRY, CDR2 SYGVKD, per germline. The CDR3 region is CAISGTDEQYF. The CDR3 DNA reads TGTGCCATCAGTGGGACAGACGAGCAGTACTTC.

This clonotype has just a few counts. The CDR3 DNA is TGCAGTGCTAGACTAGCCGGGGGGGGCACAGATACGCAGTATTTT. Residues: CSARLAGGGTDTQYF. The chain joins TRBV20-1 to TRBJ2-3; 8 bases map to TRBD2. Per the germline V gene, CDR1 is DFQATT and CDR2 is SNEGSKA (reference sequence). V shed 2 bases and J 1 base; nucleotides not matched to a gene: 5. CDR3 length: 15 amino acids.

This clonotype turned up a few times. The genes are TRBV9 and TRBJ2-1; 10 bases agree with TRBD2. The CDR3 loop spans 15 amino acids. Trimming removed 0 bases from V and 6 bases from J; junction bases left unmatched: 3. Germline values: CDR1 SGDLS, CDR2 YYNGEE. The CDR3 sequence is CASSVVASGSNEQFF. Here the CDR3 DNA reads TGTGCCAGCAGCGTAGTGGCTAGCGGGAGCAATGAGCAGTTCTTC. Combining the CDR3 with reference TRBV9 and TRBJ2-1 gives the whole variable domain DSGVTQTPKHLITATGQRVTLRCSPRSGDLSVYWYQQSLDQGLQFLIQYYNGEERAKGNILERFSAQQFPDLHSELNLSSLELGDSALYFCASSVVASGSNEQFFGPGTRLTVL.